The TCR beta chain under discussion was sequenced for a study of T-cell memory formation after mild COVID-19 (dated by TCRdb to about 2021). General notes on the study: TCR sequence clusters from the two donors were largely donor specific. The cohort was made up of two young adult volunteers, one female and one male, who were previously healthy. In two donors, T-cell clones that expanded and contracted after mild COVID-19 were tracked by sequencing TCRalpha and TCRbeta repertoires over time. Overall results and qualifications from the work: Clones contracting from day 15 to 85 had balanced CD4/CD8 phenotypes, while a second wave expanding from day 15 to 37 was biased towards CD4+. The study covered only a couple of mild cases, and larger cohorts including severe cases with pre-infection samples were considered necessary. Contracting CD4+ clones were found mainly in CM and EM memory subsets, while CD8+ clones were enriched in EMRA. The detection of some responding clones in pre-infection memory suggests that pre-existing cross-reactive memory T cells joined the SARS-CoV-2 response. SARS-CoV-2 specificity was not confirmed for the second-wave clones peaking on day 37.

Sequenced on an Illumina NovaSeq 6000. cDNA libraries for TCRalpha and TCRbeta were prepared by 5'RACE using constant-segment primers, with sample barcodes and unique molecular identifiers added. Trizol reagent was used to extract RNA from every sample. Amplification of the libraries took two PCR steps, and the second step added a second sample barcode plus Illumina TruSeq adapters. Sequencing of the libraries was done on an Illumina NovaSeq, producing 2 x 150 bp paired-end reads. As for how the authors treated the data: The reads were demultiplexed and collapsed into UMI-guided consensus sequences using migec v1.2.7. With mixcr v2.1.11, UMI consensuses were aligned to TRA and TRB V and J templates and assembled into clonotypes. A clonotype was counted as expanded or contracted only when both edgeR and NoisET called the clonotype significant, with the noise models trained on biological replicates. edgeR calls used a false discovery rate-adjusted p below 0.01 and a log2 fold-change threshold of 1. As an exploratory analysis of dynamics, PCA with hierarchical clustering was applied to max-normalized trajectories of the 1000 most abundant clonotypes. Separately sequenced CD4+ and CD8+ repertoires were used to assign a CD4 or CD8 phenotype to each responding clone. Using fastp at Q25 and MiXCR, TCRdb reprocessed the public reads and kept productive beta chains. Each entry merges the rows of one CDR3 protein and shows their most common DNA and genes. The V and J calls were not made by the authors but by TCRdb's processing. For this sample there are around 310,000 distinct CDR3 sequences; about 20% appear just once. The ten largest account for 21% of the sample.

Ficoll-Paque density gradient centrifugation was used to isolate PBMCs. This clonotype was counted between two and nine times. Its antigen has not been determined. Base-call qualities are not available, and no considerably larger clone is one nucleotide away. The specimen sequenced was PBMCs or a T cell subset sorted from them (not recorded which). The clonotype was recovered from a man aged 18 to 30 who had mild COVID-19 (a few samples of this study predate the infection). The sample titles of this study are shuffled in the database, so cell type and time point are left out; the donor was told from shared clones.

The CDR3 region has the sequence CASSPILAGGPGETQYF. The sequenced DNA: TGCGCCAGCAGCCCCATTCTAGCGGGGGGGCCTGGGGAGACCCAGTACTTC. Rearrangement joined TRBV4-1 to TRBJ2-5; TRBD2 aligns with 12 central bases. The CDR3, from cysteine to phenylalanine, totals 17 residues. Left in the record is the CDR3 DNA by itself, 51 bases read in frame from the first base. The germline V gene yields MGHRA for CDR1 and YSYEKL for CDR2. V trim: 4 bases; J trim: 5 bases; unmatched bases: 11.